One T cell receptor beta chain is described in this entry. Its antigen is currently unknown. The data belong to a study of cytomegalovirus exposure and HLA in healthy donors. The study, taken as a whole, reports: Most TCR sequences were uncommon, yet certain public TCRs appeared in many donors. Later analysis identified about 18,000 TCR beta sequences associated with HLA alleles, using a false discovery rate threshold of 0.05. Some V segments (TRBV6-2 and TRBV6-3 among them) were excluded as indistinguishable. Cytomegalovirus-associated status was assigned to about 160 TCR beta chains.

This CDR3 is 16 amino acids long. J was trimmed by 3 bases and V by 5 bases; bases with no gene match: 8. Germline lookup yields CDR1 SEHNR and CDR2 FQNEAQ (reference sequence). 13 Jbeta primers and 60 Vbeta primers were used for the PCR. Here immunoSEQ multiplex PCR was the method, and the copy in TCRdb shows in-frame clones only, minus some. The sample contains around 180,000 clones, over 70% of which appear only once. The sample consisted of PBMCs. The clonotype originates from a woman in her forties or fifties in good health and CMV-seronegative. V and J are TRBV7-9 and TRBJ2-1; 9 bases match TRBD1. The CDR3 is CASSSKGQGDYNEQFF. The DNA for the CDR3 is TGTGCCAGCAGCAGTAAGGGACAGGGCGACTACAATGAGCAGTTCTTC.